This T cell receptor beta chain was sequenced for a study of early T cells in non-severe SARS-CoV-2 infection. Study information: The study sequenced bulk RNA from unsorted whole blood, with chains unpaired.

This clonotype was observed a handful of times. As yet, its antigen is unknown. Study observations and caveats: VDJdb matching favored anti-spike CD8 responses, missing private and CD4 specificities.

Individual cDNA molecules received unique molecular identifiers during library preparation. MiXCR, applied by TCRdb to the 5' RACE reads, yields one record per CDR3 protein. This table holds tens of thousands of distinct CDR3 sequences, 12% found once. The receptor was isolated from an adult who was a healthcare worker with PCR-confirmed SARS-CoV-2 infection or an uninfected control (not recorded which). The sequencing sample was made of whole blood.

In DNA, the CDR3 is TGCGCCAGCAGCCAAGCAGTTCTAGGGGGTGCCGGGGAGCTGTTTTTT. Encoded protein: CASSQAVLGGAGELFF. V and J are TRBV4-1 and TRBJ2-2, with D possibly TRBD1 on 6 matching bases. Germline-derived CDR1 and CDR2 are MGHRA and YSYEKL. V lost 1 base and J 6 bases, leaving 15 bases between the germline ends. This CDR3 spans 16 amino acids.